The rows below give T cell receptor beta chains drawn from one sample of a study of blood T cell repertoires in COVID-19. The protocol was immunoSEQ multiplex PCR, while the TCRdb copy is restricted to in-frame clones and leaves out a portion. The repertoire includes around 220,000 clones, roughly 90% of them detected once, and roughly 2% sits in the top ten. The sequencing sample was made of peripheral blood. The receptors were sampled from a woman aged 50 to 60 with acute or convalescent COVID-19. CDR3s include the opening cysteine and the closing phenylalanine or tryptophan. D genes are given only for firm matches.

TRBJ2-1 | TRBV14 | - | CASSFYGGEQFF
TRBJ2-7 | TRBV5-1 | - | CASSLLGQLSSYEQYF
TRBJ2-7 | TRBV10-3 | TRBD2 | CAISDNRSGRDEQYF
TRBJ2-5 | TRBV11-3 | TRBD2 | CASSSRETGGGETQYF
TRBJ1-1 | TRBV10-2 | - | CASSAGYHRAFF
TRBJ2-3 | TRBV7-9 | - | CASSLEVATSTDTQYF
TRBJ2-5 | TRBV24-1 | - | CATSDWYRQETQYF
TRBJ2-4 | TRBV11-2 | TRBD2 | CASSPRTSRGGIQYF
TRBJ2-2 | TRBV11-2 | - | CASSLVGGNRLFF
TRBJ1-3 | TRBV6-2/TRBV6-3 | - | CASSGQILNTIYF
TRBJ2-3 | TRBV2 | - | CASSLQVRTDTQYF
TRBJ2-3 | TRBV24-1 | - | CATSAEADTQYF
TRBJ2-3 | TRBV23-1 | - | CASSQGLFGDTQYF
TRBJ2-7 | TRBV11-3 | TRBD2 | CASSSGTSGTPGEQYF
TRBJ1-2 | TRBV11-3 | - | CASSFSEYGYTF
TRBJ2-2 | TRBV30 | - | CAWSLGNTGELFF
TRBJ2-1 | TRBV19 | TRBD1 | CASSLGGTGGKYNEQFF
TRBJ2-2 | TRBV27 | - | CASSLSGGVTGELFF
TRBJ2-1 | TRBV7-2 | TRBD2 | CASSLRRGAGGLNEQFF
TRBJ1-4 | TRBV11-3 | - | CASSLPGRDEKLFF
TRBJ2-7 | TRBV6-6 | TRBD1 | CASRPGQGEYEQYF
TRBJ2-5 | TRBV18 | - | CASSPLETQYF
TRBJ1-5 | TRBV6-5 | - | CASSYRAGEQPQHF
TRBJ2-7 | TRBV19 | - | CASSSGTGAYEQYF
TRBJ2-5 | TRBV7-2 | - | CASSSNALANGETQYF
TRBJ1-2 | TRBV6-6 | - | CASARGTEAGYTF
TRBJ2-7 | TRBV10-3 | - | CAISDFTGGDEQYF